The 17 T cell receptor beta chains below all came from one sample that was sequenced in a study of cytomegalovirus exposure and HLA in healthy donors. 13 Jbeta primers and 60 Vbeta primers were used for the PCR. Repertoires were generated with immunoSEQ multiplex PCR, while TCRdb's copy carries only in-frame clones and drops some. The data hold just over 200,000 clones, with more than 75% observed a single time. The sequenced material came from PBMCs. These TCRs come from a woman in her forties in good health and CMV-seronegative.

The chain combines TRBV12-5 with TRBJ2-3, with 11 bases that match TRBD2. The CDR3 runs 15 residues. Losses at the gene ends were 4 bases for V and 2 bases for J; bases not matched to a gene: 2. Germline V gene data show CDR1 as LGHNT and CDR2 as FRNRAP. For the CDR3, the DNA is TGTGCTAGTGGTTCTAGCGGGAGGAACACAGATACGCAGTATTTT. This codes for CASGSSGRNTDTQYF. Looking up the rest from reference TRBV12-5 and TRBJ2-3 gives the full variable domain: DARVTQTPRHKVTEMGQEVTMRCQPILGHNTVFWYRQTMMQGLELLAYFRNRAPLDDSGMPKDRFSAEMPDATLATLKIQPSEPRDSAVYFCASGSSGRNTDTQYFGPGTRLTVL.

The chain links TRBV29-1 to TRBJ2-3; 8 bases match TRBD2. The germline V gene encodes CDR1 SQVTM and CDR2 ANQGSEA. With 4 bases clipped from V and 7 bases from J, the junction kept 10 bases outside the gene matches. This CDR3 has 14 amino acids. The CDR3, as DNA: TGCAGCGTTGTGAGACTAGCGACTTTAAATACGCAGTATTTT. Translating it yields CSVVRLATLNTQYF.

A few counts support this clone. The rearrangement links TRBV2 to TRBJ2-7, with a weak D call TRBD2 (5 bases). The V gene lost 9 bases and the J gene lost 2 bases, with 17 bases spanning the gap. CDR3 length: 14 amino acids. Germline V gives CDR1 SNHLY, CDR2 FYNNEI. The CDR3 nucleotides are TGTGCCAGTAGCGACCCTGGGATTACCTACGAGCAGTACTTC. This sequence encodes CASSDPGITYEQYF.

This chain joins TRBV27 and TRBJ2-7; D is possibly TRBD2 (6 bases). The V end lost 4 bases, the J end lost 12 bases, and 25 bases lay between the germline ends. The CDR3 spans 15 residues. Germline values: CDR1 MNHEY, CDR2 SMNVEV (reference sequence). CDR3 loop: CASSSLMGPGGFGYF. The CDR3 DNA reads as TGTGCCAGCAGTTCCTTAATGGGACCCGGGGGTTTTGGGTACTTC.

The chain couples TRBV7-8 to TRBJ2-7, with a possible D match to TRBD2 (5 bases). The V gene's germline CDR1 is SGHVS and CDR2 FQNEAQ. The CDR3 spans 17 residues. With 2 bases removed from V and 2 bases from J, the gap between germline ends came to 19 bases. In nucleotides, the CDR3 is TGTGCCAGCAGCTTACCGCTGCTTAGAGGGCAGACCTACGAGCAGTACTTC. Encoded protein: CASSLPLLRGQTYEQYF.

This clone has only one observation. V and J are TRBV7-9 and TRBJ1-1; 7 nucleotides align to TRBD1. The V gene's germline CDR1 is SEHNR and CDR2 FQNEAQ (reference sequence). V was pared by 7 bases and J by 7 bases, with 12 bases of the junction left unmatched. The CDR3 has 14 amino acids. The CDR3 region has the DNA TGTGCCAGCACTGGACAGGCGCCCCATTTTGAAGCTTTCTTT. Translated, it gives CASTGQAPHFEAFF.

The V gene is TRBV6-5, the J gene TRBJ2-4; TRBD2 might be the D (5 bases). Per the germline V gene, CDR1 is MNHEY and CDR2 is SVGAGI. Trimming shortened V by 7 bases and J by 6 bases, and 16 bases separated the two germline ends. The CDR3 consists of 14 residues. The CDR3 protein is CASTNGEGGNIQYF. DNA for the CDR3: TGTGCCAGCACCAATGGAGAGGGCGGAAACATTCAGTACTTC.

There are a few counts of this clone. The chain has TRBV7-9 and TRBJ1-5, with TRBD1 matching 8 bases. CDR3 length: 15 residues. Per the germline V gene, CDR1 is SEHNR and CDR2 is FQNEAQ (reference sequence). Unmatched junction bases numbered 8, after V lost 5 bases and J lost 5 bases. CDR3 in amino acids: CASSPGTGQDQPQHF. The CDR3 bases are TGTGCCAGCAGCCCCGGGACAGGACAGGATCAGCCCCAGCATTTT.

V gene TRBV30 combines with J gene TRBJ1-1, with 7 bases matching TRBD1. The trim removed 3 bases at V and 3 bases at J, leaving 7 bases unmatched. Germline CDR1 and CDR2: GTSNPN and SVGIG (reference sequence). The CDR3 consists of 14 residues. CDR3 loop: CAWRIQGIDTEAFF. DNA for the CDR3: TGTGCCTGGAGAATACAGGGGATCGACACTGAAGCTTTCTTT.

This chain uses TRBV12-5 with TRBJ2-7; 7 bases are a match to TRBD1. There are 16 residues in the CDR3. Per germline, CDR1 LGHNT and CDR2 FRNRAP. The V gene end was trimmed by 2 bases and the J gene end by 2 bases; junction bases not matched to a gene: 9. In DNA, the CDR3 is TGTGCTAGTGGTTTGTTGGTAGGGCAGGGGGCCTACGAGCAGTACTTC. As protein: CASGLLVGQGAYEQYF.

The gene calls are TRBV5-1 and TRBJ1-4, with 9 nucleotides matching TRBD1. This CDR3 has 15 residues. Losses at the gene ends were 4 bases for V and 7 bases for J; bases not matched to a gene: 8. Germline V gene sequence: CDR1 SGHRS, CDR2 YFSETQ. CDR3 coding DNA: TGCGCCAGCAGCACTACAGGGGGCGCGGGTGAAAAACTGTTTTTT. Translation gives CASSTTGGAGEKLFF.

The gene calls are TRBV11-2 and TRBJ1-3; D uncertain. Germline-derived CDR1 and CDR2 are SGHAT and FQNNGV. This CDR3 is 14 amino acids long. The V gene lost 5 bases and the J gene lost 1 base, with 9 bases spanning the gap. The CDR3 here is CASSPTVSGNTIYF. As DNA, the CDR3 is TGTGCCAGCAGCCCCACAGTATCTGGAAACACCATATATTTT.

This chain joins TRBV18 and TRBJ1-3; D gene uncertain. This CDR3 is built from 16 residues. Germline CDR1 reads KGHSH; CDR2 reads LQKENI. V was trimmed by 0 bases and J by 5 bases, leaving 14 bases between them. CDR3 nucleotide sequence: TGTGCCAGCTCACCACCGGAGGCTGGCAGTAGAAACACCATATATTTT. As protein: CASSPPEAGSRNTIYF.

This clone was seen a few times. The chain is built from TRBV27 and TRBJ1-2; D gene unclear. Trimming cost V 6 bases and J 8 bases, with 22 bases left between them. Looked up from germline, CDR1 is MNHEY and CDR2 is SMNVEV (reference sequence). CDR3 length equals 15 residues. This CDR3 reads CASRTPGNGIGGYTF. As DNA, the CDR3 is TGTGCCAGCAGGACCCCGGGAAATGGAATTGGGGGCTACACCTTC.

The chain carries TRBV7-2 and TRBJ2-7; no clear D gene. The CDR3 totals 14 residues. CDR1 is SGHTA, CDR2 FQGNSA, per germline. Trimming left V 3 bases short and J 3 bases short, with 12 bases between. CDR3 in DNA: TGTGCCAGCAGCTTTGACCCAGGTCGCTACGAGCAGTACTTC. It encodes CASSFDPGRYEQYF. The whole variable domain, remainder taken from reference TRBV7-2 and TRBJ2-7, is GAGVSQSPSNKVTEKGKDVELRCDPISGHTALYWYRQSLGQGLEFLIYFQGNSAPDKSGLPSDRFSAERTGGSVSTLTIQRTQQEDSAVYLCASSFDPGRYEQYFGPGTRLTVT.

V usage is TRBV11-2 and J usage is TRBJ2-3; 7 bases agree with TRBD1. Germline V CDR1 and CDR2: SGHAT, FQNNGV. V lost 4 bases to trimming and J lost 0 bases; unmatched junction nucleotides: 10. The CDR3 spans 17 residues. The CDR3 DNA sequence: TGTGCCAGCAGCTCACGAAGACAGGGCCTTAGCACAGATACGCAGTATTTT. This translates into CASSSRRQGLSTDTQYF.

The CDR3 loop reads CSALSGGEQYF. The CDR3 DNA reads as TGCAGTGCCCTATCTGGTGGCGAGCAGTACTTC. The chain has TRBV20-1 and TRBJ2-7; D is unclear. Germline CDR1 and CDR2: DFQATT and SNEGSKA (reference sequence). CDR3 length: 11 residues. The germline V and J ends were trimmed by 6 bases and 6 bases, with 12 bases remaining between them.